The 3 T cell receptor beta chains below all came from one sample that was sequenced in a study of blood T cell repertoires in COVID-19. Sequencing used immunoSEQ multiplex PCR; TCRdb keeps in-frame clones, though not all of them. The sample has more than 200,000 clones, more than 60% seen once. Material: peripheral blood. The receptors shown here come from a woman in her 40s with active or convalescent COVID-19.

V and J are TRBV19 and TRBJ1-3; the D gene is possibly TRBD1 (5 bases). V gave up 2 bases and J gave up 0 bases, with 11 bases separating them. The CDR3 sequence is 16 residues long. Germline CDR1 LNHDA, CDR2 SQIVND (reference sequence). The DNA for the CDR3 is TGTGCCAGTAGTATATGGGGCAGGGCCTCTGGAAACACCATATATTTT. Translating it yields CASSIWGRASGNTIYF.

CDR3 sequence: CASSVTSGGPWDEQFF. The CDR3 DNA reads TGTGCCAGCAGCGTGACTAGCGGGGGACCTTGGGATGAGCAGTTCTTC. V usage is TRBV9 and J usage is TRBJ2-1; 12 positions agree with TRBD2. The CDR3 contains 16 residues. Trimming cost V 2 bases and J 8 bases; bases outside gene matches: 8. The germline CDR1 and CDR2 sequences are SGDLS and YYNGEE.

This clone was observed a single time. The CDR3 DNA sequence: TGTGCCAGCAGCGTAGATCCTAGTAGGTTGAATGAGCAGTTCTTC. Translation: CASSVDPSRLNEQFF. V usage is TRBV9 and J usage is TRBJ2-1; no firm D call. From germline, CDR1 is SGDLS and CDR2 YYNGEE. The CDR3 contains 15 residues. Trimming removed 0 bases from V and 7 bases from J, with 14 bases in between.